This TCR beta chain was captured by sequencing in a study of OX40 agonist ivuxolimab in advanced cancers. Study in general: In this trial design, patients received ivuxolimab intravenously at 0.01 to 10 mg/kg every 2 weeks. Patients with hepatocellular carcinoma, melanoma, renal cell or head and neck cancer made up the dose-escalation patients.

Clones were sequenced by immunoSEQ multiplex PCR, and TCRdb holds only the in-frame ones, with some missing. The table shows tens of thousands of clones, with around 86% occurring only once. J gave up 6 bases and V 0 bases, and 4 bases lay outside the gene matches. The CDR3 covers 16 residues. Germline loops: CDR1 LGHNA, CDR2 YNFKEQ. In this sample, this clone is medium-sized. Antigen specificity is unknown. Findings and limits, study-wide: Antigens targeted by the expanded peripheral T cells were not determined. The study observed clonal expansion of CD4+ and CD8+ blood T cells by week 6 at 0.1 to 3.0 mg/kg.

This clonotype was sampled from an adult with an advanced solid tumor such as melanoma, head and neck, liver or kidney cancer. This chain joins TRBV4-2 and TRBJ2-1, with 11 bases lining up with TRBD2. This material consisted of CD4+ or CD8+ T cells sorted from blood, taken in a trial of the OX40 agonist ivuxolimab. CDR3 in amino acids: CASSQDLGTSGNEQFF. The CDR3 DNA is TGTGCCAGCAGCCAAGATCTCGGGACTAGCGGCAATGAGCAGTTCTTC.